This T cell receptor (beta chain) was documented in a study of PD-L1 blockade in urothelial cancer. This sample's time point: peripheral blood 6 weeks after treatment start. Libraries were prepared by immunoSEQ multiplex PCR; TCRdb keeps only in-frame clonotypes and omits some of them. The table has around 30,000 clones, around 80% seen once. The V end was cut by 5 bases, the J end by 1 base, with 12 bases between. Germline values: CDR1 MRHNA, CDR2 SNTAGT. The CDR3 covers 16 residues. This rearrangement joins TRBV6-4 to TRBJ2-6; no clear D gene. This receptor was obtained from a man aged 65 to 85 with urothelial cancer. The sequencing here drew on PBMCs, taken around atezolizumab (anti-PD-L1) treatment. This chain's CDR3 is CASSPRQVSGANVLTF. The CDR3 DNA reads TGTGCCAGCAGTCCACGCCAGGTTTCTGGGGCCAACGTCCTGACTTTC.